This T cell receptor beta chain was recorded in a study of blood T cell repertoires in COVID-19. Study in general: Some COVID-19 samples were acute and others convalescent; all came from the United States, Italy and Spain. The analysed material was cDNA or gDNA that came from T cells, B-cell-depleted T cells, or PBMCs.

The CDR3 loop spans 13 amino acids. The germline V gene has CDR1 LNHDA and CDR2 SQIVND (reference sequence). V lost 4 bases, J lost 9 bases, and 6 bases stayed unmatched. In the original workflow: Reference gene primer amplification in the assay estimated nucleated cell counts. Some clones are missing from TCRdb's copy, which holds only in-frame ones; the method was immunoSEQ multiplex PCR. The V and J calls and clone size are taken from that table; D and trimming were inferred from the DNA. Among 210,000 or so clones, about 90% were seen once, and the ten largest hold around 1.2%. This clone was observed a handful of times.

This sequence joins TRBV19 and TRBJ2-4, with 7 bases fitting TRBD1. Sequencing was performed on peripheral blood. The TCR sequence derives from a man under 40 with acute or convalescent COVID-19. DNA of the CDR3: TGTGCCAGTAGTAATACAGGGGTGGGCATTCAGTACTTC. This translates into CASSNTGVGIQYF.